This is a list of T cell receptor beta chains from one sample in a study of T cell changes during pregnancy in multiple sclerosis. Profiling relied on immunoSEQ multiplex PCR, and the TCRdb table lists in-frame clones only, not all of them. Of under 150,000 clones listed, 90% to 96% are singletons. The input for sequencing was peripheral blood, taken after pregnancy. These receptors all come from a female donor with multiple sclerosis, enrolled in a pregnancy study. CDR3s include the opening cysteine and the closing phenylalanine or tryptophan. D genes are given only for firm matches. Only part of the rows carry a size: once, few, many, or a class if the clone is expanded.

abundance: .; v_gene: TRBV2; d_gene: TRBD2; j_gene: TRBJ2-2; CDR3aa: CASSRLAGVNTGELFF; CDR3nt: TGTGCCAGCAGTCGGCTAGCGGGGGTGAACACCGGGGAGCTGTTTTTT
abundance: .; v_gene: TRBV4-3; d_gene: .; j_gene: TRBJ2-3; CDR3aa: CATKPGDTQYF; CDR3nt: TGCGCCACCAAACCCGGAGATACGCAGTATTTT
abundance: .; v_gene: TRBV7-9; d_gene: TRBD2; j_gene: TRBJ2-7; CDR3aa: CASSLDLAEDYYEQYF; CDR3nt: TGTGCCAGCAGCTTAGATCTAGCGGAAGACTACTACGAGCAGTACTTC
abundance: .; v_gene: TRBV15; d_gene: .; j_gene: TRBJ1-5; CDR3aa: CATSRDYRVDSNQPQHF; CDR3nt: TGTGCCACCAGCAGAGATTACAGGGTCGATAGCAATCAGCCCCAGCATTTT
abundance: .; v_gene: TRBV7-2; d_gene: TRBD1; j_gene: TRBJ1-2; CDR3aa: CASSLHSTGSYGYTF; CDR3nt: TGTGCCAGCAGCCTGCATTCGACAGGGTCCTATGGCTACACCTTC
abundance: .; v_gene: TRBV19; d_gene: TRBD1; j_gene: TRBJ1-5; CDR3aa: CASRDRGPRVQPQHF; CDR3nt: TGTGCCAGCCGGGACAGGGGCCCTAGGGTACAGCCCCAGCATTTT
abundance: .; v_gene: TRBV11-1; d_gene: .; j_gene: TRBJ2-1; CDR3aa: CASSQEGRLYNEQFF; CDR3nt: TGTGCCAGCAGCCAGGAGGGCAGGTTGTACAATGAGCAGTTCTTC
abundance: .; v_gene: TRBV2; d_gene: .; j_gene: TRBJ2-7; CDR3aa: CASSEYSSYEQYF; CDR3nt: TGTGCCAGCAGTGAATACAGTTCCTACGAGCAGTACTTC
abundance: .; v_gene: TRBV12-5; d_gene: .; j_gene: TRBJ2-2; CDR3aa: CASAPSTGELFF; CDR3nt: TGTGCTAGTGCCCCTAGCACCGGGGAGCTGTTTTTT
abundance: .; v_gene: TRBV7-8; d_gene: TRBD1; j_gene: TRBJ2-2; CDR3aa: CASSLVGGTGANTGELFF; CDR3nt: TGTGCCAGCAGCTTAGTTGGGGGGACAGGAGCGAACACCGGGGAGCTGTTTTTT
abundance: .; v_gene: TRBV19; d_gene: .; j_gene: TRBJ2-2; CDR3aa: CASTTGSGTGELFF; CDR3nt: TGTGCCAGTACAACAGGGTCCGGCACCGGGGAGCTGTTTTTT
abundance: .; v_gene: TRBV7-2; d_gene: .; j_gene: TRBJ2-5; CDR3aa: CASSLVHSETQYF; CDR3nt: TGTGCCAGCAGCTTAGTTCATTCAGAGACCCAGTACTTC
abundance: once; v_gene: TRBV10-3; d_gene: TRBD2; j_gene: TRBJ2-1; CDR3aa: CATLMTSGSLSEQFF; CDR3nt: TGTGCCACGCTAATGACTAGCGGGAGTCTAAGTGAGCAGTTCTTC
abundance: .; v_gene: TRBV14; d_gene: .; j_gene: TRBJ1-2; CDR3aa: CASSQDSGTPPDYGYTF; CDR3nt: TGTGCCAGCAGCCAGGACTCCGGGACACCTCCTGACTATGGCTACACCTTC
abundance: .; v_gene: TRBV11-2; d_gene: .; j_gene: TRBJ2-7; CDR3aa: CASSPGRPGEQYF; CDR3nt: TGTGCCAGCAGCCCAGGACGCCCGGGAGAGCAGTACTTC
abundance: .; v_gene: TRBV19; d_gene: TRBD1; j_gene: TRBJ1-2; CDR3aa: CASSTLDRAEGSFQDGYTF; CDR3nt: TGTGCCAGTAGTACCCTCGACAGGGCTGAGGGGAGTTTTCAGGATGGCTACACCTTC
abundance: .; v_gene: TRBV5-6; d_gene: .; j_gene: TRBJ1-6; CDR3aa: CASRSSGNSPLHF; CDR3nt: TGTGCCAGCAGGTCGTCCGGTAATTCACCCCTCCACTTT
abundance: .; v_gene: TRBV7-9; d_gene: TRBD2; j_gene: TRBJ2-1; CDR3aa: CASSRTSGREGFF; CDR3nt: TGTGCCAGCAGCCGGACTAGCGGGAGGGAGGGGTTCTTC
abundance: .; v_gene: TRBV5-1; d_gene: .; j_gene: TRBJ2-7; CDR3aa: CASSAHSSYEQYF; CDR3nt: TGCGCCAGCAGTGCGCACAGTTCGTACGAGCAGTACTTC
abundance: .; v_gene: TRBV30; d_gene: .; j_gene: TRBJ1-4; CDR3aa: CAWSLTSRGKLFF; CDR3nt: TGTGCCTGGAGTCTTACCTCTAGGGGAAAACTGTTTTTT
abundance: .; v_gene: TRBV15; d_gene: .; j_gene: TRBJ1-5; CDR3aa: CATSTVDSIGDQPQHF; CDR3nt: TGTGCCACCAGCACCGTTGACTCTATCGGGGATCAGCCCCAGCATTTT
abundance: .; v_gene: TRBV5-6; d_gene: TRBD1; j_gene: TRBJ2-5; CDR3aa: CASSLVGQGETQYF; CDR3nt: TGTGCCAGCAGCTTGGTGGGACAGGGCGAGACCCAGTACTTC
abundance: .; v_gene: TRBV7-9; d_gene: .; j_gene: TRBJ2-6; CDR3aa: CATALGGGDSGANVLTF; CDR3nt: TGTGCCACCGCCTTAGGGGGGGGCGACTCTGGGGCCAACGTCCTGACTTTC
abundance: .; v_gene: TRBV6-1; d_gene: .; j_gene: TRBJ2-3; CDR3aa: CASSAKKPGTLVTDTQYF; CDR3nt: TGTGCCAGCAGTGCAAAAAAACCCGGGACTTTAGTTACAGATACGCAGTATTTT
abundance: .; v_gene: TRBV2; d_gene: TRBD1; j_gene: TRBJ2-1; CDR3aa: CASHWTGGLDEQFF; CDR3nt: TGTGCCAGCCACTGGACAGGGGGCCTCGATGAGCAGTTCTTC
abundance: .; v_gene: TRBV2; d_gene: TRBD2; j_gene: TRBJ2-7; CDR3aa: CASSVLTGRLGEQYF; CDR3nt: TGTGCCAGCAGTGTTCTGACCGGGAGGCTGGGGGAGCAGTACTTC
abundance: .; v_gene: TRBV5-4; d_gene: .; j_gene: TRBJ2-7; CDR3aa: CASSLVTGYEQYF; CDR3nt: TGTGCCAGCAGCTTGGTCACGGGGTACGAGCAGTACTTC
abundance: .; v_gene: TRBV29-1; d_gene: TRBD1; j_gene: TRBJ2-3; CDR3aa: CSADRGTDTQYF; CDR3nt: TGCAGCGCCGACAGGGGCACAGATACGCAGTATTTT
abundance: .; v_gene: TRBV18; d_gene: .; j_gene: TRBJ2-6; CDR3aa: CASSPLQGSGANVLTF; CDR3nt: TGTGCCAGCTCACCATTACAGGGATCTGGGGCCAACGTCCTGACTTTC
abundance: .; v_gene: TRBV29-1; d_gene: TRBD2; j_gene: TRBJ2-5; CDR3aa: CSAGGSGSRGETQYF; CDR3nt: TGCAGCGCCGGCGGTAGCGGGAGCAGGGGAGAGACCCAGTACTTC
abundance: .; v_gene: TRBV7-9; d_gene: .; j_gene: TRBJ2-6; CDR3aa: CASSLLQGTSGANVLTF; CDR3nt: TGTGCCAGCAGCTTACTCCAGGGTACCTCTGGGGCCAACGTCCTGACTTTC
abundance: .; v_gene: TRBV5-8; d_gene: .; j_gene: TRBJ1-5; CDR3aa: CASSLSGSRNQPQHF; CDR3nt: TGTGCCAGCAGCTTATCGGGGAGTCGGAATCAGCCCCAGCATTTT
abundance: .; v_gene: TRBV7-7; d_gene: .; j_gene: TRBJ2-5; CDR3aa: CASSLSMVETQYF; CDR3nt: TGTGCTAGCAGCTTAAGCATGGTTGAGACCCAGTACTTC
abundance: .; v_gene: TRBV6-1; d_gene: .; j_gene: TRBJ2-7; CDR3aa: CASSEGGQGFYEQYF; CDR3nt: TGTGCCAGCAGTGAAGGGGGGCAGGGTTTCTACGAGCAGTACTTC
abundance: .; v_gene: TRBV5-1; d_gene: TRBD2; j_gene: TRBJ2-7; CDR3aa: CASRGPGTSSYEQYF; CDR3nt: TGCGCCAGCAGGGGACCCGGGACTAGCTCCTACGAGCAGTACTTC
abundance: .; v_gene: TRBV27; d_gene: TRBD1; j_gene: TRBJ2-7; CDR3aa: CASSSDRTEQYF; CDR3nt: TGTGCCAGCAGTTCGGACAGGACCGAGCAGTACTTC
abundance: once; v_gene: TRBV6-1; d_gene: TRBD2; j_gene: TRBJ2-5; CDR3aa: CASSELAGGGETQYF; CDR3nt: TGTGCCAGCAGTGAGTTAGCGGGAGGGGGAGAGACCCAGTACTTC
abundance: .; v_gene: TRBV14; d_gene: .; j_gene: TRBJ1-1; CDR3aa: CASSQVRGNTEAFF; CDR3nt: TGTGCCAGCAGCCAAGTCAGGGGAAACACTGAAGCTTTCTTT
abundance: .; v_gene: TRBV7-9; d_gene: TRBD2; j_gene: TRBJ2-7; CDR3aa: CASSFGPPGRVSYEQYF; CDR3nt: TGTGCCAGCAGCTTCGGCCCCCCCGGGAGGGTCTCCTACGAGCAGTACTTC
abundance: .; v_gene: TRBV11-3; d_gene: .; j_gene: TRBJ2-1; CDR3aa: CASSFLEQFF; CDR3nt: TGTGCCAGCAGCTTTTTAGAGCAGTTCTTC
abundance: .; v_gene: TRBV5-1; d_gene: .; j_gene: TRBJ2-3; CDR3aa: CASRTGTTDTQYF; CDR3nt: TGCGCCAGCAGAACAGGGACCACAGATACGCAGTATTTT
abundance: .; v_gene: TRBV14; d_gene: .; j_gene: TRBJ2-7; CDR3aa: CASSQGERRPYEQYF; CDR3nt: TGTGCCAGCAGCCAAGGGGAACGGAGGCCCTACGAGCAGTACTTC
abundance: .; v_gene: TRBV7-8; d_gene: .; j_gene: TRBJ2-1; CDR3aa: CASVDNEQFF; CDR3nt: TGTGCCAGCGTCGACAATGAGCAGTTCTTC
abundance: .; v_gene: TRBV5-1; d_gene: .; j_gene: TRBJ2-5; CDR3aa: CASSFDSRSASIKETQYF; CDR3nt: TGCGCCAGCAGCTTCGACTCTAGGTCGGCCAGTATTAAAGAGACCCAGTACTTC
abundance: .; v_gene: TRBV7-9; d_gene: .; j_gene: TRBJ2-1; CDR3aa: CASSLDITRDEQFF; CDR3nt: TGTGCCAGCAGCTTAGATATTACCCGCGATGAGCAGTTCTTC
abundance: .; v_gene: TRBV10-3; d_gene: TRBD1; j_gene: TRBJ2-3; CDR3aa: CAISELDRLGTDTQYF; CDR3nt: TGTGCCATCAGTGAGCTGGACAGGCTGGGCACAGATACGCAGTATTTT
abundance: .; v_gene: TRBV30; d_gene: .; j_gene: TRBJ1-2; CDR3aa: CAWSVSVTGSNYGYTF; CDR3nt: TGTGCCTGGAGTGTGTCGGTAACGGGGTCTAACTATGGCTACACCTTC
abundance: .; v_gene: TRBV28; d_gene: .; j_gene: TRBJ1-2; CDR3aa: CASSLLQGIRGYTF; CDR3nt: TGTGCCAGCAGTTTGTTACAGGGTATTAGGGGCTACACCTTC
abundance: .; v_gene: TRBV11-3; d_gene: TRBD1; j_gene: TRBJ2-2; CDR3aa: CASSSGGNTGELFF; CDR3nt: TGTGCCAGCAGCTCAGGGGGGAACACCGGGGAGCTGTTTTTT
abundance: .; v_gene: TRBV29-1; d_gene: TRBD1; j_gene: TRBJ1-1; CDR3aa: CSATDRGSNTEAFF; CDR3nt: TGCAGCGCAACAGACAGGGGCTCCAACACTGAAGCTTTCTTT
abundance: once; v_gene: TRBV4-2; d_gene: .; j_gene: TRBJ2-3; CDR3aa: CASSQEMAPRKTDTQYF; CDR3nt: TGTGCCAGCAGCCAAGAGATGGCTCCTAGAAAAACAGATACGCAGTATTTT
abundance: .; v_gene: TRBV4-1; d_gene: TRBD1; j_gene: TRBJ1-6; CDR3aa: CASSQDRLGTGNNSPLHF; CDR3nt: TGCGCCAGCAGCCAAGATAGGCTAGGGACAGGGAACAATTCACCCCTCCACTTT
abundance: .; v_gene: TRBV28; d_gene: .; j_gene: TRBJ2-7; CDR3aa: CASSFGGPYEQYF; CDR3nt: TGTGCCAGCAGTTTCGGAGGTCCCTACGAGCAGTACTTC
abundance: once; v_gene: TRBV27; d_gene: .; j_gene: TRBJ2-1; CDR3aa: CASSFGLEQFF; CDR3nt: TGTGCCAGCAGTTTTGGGCTAGAGCAGTTCTTC
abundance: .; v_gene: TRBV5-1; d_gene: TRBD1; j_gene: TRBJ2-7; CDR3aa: CASSSGQSSYEQYF; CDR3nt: TGCGCCAGCAGCTCGGGACAGAGCTCCTACGAGCAGTACTTC
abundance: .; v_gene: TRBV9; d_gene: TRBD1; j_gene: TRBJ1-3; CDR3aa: CASREGQGGNTIYF; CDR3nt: TGTGCCAGCAGGGAGGGACAGGGTGGAAACACCATATATTTT
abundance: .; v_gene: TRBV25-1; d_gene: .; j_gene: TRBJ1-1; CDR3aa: CASSEYRGVAFF; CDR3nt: TGTGCCAGCAGTGAATATCGGGGGGTTGCTTTCTTT